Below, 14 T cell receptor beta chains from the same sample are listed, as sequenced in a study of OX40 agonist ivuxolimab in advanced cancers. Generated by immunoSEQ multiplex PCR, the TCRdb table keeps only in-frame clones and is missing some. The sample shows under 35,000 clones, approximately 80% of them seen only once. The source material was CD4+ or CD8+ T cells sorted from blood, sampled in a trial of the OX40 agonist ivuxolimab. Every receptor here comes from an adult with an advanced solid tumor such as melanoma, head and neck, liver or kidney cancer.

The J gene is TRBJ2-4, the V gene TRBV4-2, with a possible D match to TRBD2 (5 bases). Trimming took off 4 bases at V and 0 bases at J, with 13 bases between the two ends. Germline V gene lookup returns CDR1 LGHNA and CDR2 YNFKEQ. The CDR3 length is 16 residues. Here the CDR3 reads CASSLLADLAKNIQYF. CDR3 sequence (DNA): TGTGCCAGCAGCCTCCTAGCTGACCTAGCCAAAAACATTCAGTACTTC.

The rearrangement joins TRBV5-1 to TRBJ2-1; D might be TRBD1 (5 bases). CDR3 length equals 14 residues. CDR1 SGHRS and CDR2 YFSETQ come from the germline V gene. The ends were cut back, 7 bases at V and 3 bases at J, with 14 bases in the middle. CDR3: CASGADVIYNEQFF. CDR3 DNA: TGCGCCAGCGGGGCGGATGTCATCTACAATGAGCAGTTCTTC.

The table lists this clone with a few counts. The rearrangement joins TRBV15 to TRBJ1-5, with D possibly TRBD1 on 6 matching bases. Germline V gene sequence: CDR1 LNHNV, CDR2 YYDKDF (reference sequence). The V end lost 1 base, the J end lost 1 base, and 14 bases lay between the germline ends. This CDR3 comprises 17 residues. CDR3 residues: CATSRAPTGGSNQPQHF. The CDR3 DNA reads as TGTGCCACCAGCAGAGCCCCGACAGGAGGGAGCAATCAGCCCCAGCATTTT.

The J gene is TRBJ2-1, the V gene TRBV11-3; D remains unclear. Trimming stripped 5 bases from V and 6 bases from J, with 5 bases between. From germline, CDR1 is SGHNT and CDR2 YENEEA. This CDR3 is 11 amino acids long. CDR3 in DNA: TGTGCCAGCAGCACCGCCAATGAGCAGTTCTTC. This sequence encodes CASSTANEQFF.

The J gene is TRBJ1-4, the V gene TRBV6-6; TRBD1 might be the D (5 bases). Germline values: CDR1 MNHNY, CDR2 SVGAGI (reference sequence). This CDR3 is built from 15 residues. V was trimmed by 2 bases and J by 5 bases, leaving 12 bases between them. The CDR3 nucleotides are TGTGCCAGCAGTTACGGCGGGGCCACAAATGAAAAACTGTTTTTT. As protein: CASSYGGATNEKLFF.

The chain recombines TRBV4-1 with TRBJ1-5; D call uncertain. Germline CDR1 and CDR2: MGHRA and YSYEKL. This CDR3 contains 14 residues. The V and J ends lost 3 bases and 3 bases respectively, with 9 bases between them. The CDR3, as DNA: TGCGCCAGCAGCCATCCGGGTTTCAATCAGCCCCAGCATTTT. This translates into CASSHPGFNQPQHF.

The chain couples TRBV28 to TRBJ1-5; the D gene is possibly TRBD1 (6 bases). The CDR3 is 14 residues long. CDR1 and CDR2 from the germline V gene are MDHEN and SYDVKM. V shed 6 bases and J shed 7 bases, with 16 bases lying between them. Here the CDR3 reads CASSDPGVRQPQHF. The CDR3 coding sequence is TGTGCCAGCAGCGATCCAGGGGTGCGCCAGCCCCAGCATTTT.

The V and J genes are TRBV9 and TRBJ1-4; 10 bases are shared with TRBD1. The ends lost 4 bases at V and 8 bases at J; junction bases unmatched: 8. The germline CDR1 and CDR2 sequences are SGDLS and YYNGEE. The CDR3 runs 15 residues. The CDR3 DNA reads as TGTGCCAGCAGCCCACGGGACAGGGGAAGCGAAAAACTGTTTTTT. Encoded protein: CASSPRDRGSEKLFF.

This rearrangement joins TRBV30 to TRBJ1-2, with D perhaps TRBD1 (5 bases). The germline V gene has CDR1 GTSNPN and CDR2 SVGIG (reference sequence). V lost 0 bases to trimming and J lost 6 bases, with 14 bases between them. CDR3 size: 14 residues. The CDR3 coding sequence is TGTGCCTGGAGTGTGGATGGCAGGGCACATGGCTACACCTTC. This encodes CAWSVDGRAHGYTF.

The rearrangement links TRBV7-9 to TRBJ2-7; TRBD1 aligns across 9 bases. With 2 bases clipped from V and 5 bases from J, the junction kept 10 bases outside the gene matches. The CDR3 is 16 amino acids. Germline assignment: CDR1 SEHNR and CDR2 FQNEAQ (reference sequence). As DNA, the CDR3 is TGTGCCAGCAGCTTACCCTCGACAGGGGGACTGGACGAGCAGTACTTC. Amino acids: CASSLPSTGGLDEQYF.

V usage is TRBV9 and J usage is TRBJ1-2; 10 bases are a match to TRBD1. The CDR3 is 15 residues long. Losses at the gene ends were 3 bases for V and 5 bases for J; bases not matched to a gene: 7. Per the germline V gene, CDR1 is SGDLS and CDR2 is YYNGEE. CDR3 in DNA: TGTGCCAGCAGCGATGGGACAGGGGCAGGATATGGCTACACCTTC. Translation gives CASSDGTGAGYGYTF.

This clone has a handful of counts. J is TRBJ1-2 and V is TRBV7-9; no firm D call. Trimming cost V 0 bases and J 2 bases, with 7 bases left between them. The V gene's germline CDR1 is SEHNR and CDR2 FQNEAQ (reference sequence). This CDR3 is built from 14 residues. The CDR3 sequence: CASSLATSNYGYTF. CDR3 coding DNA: TGTGCCAGCAGCTTAGCGACGTCGAACTATGGCTACACCTTC.

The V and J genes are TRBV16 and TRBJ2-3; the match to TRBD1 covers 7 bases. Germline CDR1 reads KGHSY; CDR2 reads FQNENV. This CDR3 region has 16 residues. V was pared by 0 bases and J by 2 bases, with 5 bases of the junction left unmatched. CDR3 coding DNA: TGTGCCAGCAGCCAATCTCGGCAGGGGGACACAGATACGCAGTATTTT. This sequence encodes CASSQSRQGDTDTQYF.

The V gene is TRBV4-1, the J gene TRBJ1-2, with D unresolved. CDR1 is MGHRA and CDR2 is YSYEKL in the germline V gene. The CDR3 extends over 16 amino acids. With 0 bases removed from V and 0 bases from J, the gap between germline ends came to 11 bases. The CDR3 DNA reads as TGCGCCAGCAGCCAAGATCTACGGATAGCTAACTATGGCTACACCTTC. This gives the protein CASSQDLRIANYGYTF.